This T cell receptor beta chain was captured by sequencing in a study of beta chain features in type 1 diabetes. This clone came up once. Its antigen is currently unknown. Whole-study findings and limits: Shortening of TCRB CDR3s, moderate but significant, appeared in all four CD4+ subsets of Type 1 diabetes patients. No resolution was reached here on whether HLA type influences TCRB rearrangement. Type 1 diabetes patients had fewer VDJ junction insertions and more deletions.

Reverse transcribing all isolated RNA meant expressed TCRB transcripts were sequenced. For naive, central memory and regulatory T cell samples, reads averaged approximately 3.6 million. TCRdb keeps only in-frame clones here, not all; method: immunoSEQ multiplex PCR. The table records roughly 450,000 clones, roughly an eighth of them present only once. The CDR3 sequence is 18 residues long. V dropped 1 base and J dropped 5 bases, with 23 bases sitting between them. The germline gives CDR1 MGHRA, CDR2 YSYEKL. The source of this sequence is a woman under 30 in good health. The chain is built from TRBV4-1 and TRBJ2-5; D is perhaps TRBD1 (6 bases). Sequencing input: naive CD4+ T cells from blood. CDR3 nucleotides: TGCGCCAGCAGCCAAGTAAAGGCAGGGGTAGGGTTCGGGGAGACCCAGTACTTC. It encodes CASSQVKAGVGFGETQYF.